This record covers a single TCR beta chain. Its antigen is not known. The data were produced by immunoSEQ multiplex PCR, yet TCRdb's version contains in-frame clones alone and is incomplete. Among around 9,500 clones listed, 98% were seen once. This sample stems from a study of monozygotic twins with cystic fibrosis. Study-level points and caveats: Unrelated CF individuals shared fewer identical clonotypes than monozygotic CF twins. J usage was most co-twin-similar in 8 of 16 pairs, V in 13. Clonality was generally low (median roughly 0.01), higher in the most severe patients. Age, concordance and disease severity did not associate with shared CDR3 numbers.

Sequencing input: blood. The source is a girl aged 2-10 years with cystic fibrosis.

The CDR3 coding sequence is TGTGCCAGCAGCCCGGATTCGCACACAGATACGCAGTATTTT. Encoded protein: CASSPDSHTDTQYF. The V gene is TRBV7-2, the J gene TRBJ2-3; no clear D. V was trimmed by 5 bases and J by 2 bases, leaving 11 bases between them. Germline V lookup: CDR1 SGHTA, CDR2 FQGNSA. The CDR3 sequence is 14 residues long.